This note documents a single TCR beta chain sequence. Antigen unknown. This entry comes from a study of graft-versus-host responses after intestinal transplantation. Study summary: Every transplant recipient was induced with anti-thymocyte globulin, then maintained on tacrolimus and steroids for two to four years.

Study outcomes and limitations: After transplant, early declines in HvG clones were associated with peak levels of circulating GvH clones. Analysis identified GvH clones in recipient marrow, with some appearing first in ileum or blood. Allograft clonal ratios (graft-versus-host to host-versus-graft) were high in patients who had graft-donor T cell macrochimerism.

The CDR3 runs to 15 residues. Per the germline V gene, CDR1 is GTSNPN and CDR2 is SVGIG (reference sequence). V lost 2 bases and J lost 0, with 11 bases in between. The method was immunoSEQ multiplex PCR; TCRdb's version includes in-frame clones alone and lacks a portion of them. This sample has over 100,000 clones, with about 92% found just once. This sequence originates from a human donor who was the organ donor for an intestinal transplant. This rearrangement joins TRBV30 to TRBJ2-1; D is perhaps TRBD1 or TRBD2 (5 bases each). This specimen consisted of unstimulated CD4+ T cells sorted from spleen or lymph node cells, obtained before transplant. The CDR3 loop reads CAWSRDLSSYNEQFF. CDR3 nucleotides: TGTGCCTGGAGTAGGGACCTGAGCTCCTACAATGAGCAGTTCTTC.